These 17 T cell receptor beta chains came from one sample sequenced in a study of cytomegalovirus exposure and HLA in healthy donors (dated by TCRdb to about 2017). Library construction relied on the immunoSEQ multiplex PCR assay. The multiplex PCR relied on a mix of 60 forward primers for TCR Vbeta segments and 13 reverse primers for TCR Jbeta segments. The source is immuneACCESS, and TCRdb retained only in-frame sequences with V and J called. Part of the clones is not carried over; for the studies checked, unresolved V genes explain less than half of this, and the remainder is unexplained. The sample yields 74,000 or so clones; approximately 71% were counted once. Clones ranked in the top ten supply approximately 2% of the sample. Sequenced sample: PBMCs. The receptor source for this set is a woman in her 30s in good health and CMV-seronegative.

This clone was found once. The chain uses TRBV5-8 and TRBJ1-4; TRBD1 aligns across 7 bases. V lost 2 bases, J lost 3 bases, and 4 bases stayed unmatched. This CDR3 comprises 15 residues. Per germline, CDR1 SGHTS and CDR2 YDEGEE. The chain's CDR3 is CASSFGTASNEKLFF. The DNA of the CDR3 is TGTGCCAGCAGCTTCGGGACAGCCTCTAATGAAAAACTGTTTTTT. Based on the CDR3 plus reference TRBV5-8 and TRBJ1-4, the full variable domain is EAGVTQSPTHLIKTRGQQATLRCSPISGHTSVYWYQQALGLGLQFLLWYDEGEERNRGNFPPRFSGRQFPNYSSELNVNALELEDSALYLCASSFGTASNEKLFFGSGTQLSVL.

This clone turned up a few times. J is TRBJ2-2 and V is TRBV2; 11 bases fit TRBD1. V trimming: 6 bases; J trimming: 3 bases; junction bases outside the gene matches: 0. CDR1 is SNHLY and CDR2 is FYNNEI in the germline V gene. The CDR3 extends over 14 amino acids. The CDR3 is CASRGQGDTGELFF. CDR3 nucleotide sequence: TGTGCCAGCAGGGGACAGGGGGACACCGGGGAGCTGTTTTTT.

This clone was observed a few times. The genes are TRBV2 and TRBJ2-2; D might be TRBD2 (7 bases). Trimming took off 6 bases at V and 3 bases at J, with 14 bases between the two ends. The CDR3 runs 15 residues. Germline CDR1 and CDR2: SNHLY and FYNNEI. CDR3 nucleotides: TGTGCCAGCAGGGGTCCGGGGGGCTACACCGGGGAGCTGTTTTTT. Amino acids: CASRGPGGYTGELFF.

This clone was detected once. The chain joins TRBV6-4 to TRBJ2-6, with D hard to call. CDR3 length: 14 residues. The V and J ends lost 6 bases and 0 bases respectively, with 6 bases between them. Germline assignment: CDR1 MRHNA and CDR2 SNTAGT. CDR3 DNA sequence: TGTGCCAGCAGCTCAGTCTCTGGGGCCAACGTCCTGACTTTC. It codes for CASSSVSGANVLTF.

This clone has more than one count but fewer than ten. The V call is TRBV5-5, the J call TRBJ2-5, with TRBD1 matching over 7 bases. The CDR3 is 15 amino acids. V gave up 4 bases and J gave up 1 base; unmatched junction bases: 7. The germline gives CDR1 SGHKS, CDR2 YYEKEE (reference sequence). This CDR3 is CASSPRSGGQETQYF. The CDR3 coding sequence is TGTGCCAGCAGCCCGCGATCAGGGGGCCAAGAGACCCAGTACTTC.

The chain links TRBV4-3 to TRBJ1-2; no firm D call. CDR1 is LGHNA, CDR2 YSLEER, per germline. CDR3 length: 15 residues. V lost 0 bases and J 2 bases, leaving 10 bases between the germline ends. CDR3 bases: TGCGCCAGCAGCCAAGATCTCTCGGGAAACTATGGCTACACCTTC. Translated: CASSQDLSGNYGYTF.

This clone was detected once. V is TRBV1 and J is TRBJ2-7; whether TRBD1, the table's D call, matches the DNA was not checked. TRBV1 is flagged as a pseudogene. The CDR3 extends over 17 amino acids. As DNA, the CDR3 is TGCACCAGCAGCCAATCCCGGGACAGGGGAGTCTGCTACGAGCAGTACTTC. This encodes CTSSQSRDRGVCYEQYF.

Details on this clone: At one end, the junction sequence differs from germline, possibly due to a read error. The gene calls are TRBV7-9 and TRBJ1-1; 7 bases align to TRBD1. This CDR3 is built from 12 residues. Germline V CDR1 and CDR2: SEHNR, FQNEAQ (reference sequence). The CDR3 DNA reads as TGTTCCAGCAGCAACAGGGGCACTGAAGCTTTCTTT. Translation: CSSSNRGTEAFF.

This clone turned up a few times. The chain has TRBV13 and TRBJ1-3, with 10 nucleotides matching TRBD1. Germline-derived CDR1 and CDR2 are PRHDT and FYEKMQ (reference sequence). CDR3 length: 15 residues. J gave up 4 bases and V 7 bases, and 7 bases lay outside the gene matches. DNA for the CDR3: TGTGCCAGCACCCCTGACAGGGGGCAAGGAAACACCATATATTTT. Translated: CASTPDRGQGNTIYF.

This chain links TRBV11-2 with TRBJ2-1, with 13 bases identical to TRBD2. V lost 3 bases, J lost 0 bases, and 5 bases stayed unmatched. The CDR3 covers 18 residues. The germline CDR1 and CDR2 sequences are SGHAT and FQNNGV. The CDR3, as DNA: TGTGCCAGCAGCTTTTCGACTAGCGGGGGGTCCTCCTACAATGAGCAGTTCTTC. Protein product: CASSFSTSGGSSYNEQFF.

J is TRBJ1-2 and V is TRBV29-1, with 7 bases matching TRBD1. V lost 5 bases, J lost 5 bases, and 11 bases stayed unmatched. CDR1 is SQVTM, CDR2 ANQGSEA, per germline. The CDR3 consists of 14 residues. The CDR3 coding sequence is TGCAGCGTTACACCCTGGGGACAGCCGTATGGCTACACCTTC. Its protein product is CSVTPWGQPYGYTF.

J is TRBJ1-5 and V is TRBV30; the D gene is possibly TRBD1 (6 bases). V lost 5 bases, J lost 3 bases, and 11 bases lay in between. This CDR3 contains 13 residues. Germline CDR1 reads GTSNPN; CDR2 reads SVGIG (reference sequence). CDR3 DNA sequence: TGTGCCTGGGCAGGGGCCTTCAATCAGCCCCAGCATTTT. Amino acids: CAWAGAFNQPQHF.

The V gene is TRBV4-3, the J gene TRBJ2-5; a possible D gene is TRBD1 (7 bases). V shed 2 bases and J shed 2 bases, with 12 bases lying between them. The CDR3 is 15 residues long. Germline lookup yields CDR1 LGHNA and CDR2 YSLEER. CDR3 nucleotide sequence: TGCGCCAGCAGCCAATGGGGGGACAGTCAAGAGACCCAGTACTTC. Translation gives CASSQWGDSQETQYF.

The CDR3 loop reads CASSGSTGAHREQYF. Written as DNA, the CDR3 is TGTGCCAGCAGTGGTTCTACAGGGGCCCACAGGGAGCAGTACTTC. V usage is TRBV2 and J usage is TRBJ2-7, with 7 bases that match TRBD1. The CDR3 extends over 15 amino acids. The germline gives CDR1 SNHLY, CDR2 FYNNEI. The V gene end was trimmed by 4 bases and the J gene end by 7 bases; junction bases not matched to a gene: 13.

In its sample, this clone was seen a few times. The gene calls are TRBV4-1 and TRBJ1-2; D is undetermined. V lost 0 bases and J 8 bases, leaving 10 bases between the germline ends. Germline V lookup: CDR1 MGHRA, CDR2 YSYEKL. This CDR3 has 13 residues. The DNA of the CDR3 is TGCGCCAGCAGCCAAGAGAGGGTGAGAGGCTACACCTTC. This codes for CASSQERVRGYTF.

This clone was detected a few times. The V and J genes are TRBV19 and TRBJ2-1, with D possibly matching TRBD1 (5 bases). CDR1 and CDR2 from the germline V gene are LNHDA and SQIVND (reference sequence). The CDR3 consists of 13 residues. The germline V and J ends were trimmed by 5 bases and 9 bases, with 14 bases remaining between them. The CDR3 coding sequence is TGTGCCAGTAGTTACCAGGGTTCTACTGAGCAGTTCTTC. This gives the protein CASSYQGSTEQFF.

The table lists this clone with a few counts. The CDR3 protein is CASSLRSRGGPEETQYF. The CDR3 DNA reads TGTGCCAGCAGCTTGAGGAGTCGCGGGGGACCCGAAGAGACCCAGTACTTC. The chain recombines TRBV11-3 with TRBJ2-5; 7 bases fit TRBD2. The CDR3 spans 17 residues. V shed 3 bases, J shed 3 bases, and the junction held 13 bases outside the gene matches. From germline, CDR1 is SGHNT and CDR2 YENEEA.